The rows below give T cell receptor beta chains drawn from one sample of a study of human T cells and chemical hapten exposure. TCRdb used MiXCR to reprocess the RACE reads, holding one entry per CDR3 protein. Here the sample spans about 82,000 distinct CDR3 sequences, 9.5% to 14% being singletons. The sample here was whole blood, taken in connection with sensitization to the hapten diphenylcyclopropenone (DPC). Every receptor here comes from a woman between 45 and 65 years old with alopecia areata. Some clones in this sample may be carry-over from other donors' samples. Each CDR3 is given with its conserved first and last residue. Fields, in order: D gene, J gene, V gene, clone size, CDR3 protein, CDR3 DNA. A D gene is named only where the DNA matches it firmly. Clone size is not always given. Where it is, it says once, few, many or a class for expanded clones.

.,TRBJ2-2,TRBV20-1,.,CSARDWSGGANTGELFF,TGCAGTGCTAGAGATTGGAGCGGAGGCGCGAACACCGGGGAGCTGTTTTTT
.,TRBJ2-3,TRBV7-9,few,CASSLSHTDTQYF,TGTGCCAGCAGCTTATCCCACACAGATACGCAGTATTTT
TRBD1,TRBJ1-6,TRBV6-6,few,CASSYLDRGNSPLHF,TGTGCCAGCAGTTACCTAGACAGGGGAAATTCACCCCTCCACTTT
.,TRBJ2-3,TRBV21-1,.,CASSTGNSRTDTQYF,TGTGCCAGCAGTACCGGGAACTCCCGCACAGATACGCAGTATTTT
TRBD1,TRBJ2-7,TRBV18,many,CASSQRGQGAYEQYF,TGTGCCAGCTCACAACGGGGACAGGGGGCCTACGAGCAGTACTTC
TRBD1,TRBJ2-1,TRBV5-1,few,CASSFRTGGAANEQFF,TGCGCCAGCAGCTTCCGGACAGGGGGCGCTGCCAATGAGCAGTTCTTC
TRBD2,TRBJ2-5,TRBV5-5,few,CASSSPGTSIQTQYF,TGTGCCAGCAGCTCCCCCGGGACTAGTATACAGACCCAGTACTTC
TRBD2,TRBJ2-1,TRBV18,.,CASSPELTSGSRDEQFF,TGTGCCAGCTCACCAGAGCTTACTAGCGGGAGTAGGGATGAGCAGTTCTTC
.,TRBJ1-5,TRBV6-2/TRBV6-3,many,CASSYSPGEINQPQHF,TGTGCCAGCAGTTACTCGCCAGGGGAAATCAATCAGCCCCAGCATTTT
.,TRBJ1-1,TRBV20-1,.,CSARGQQRGPRIEVFF,TGCAGTGCTAGAGGCCAACAGCGTGGGCCTCGAATCGAAGTTTTCTTT
.,TRBJ1-4,TRBV20-1,.,CSAPPSAATNEKLFF,TGCAGTGCCCCCCCCTCCGCGGCAACTAATGAAAAACTGTTTTTT
.,TRBJ1-2,TRBV29-1,.,CSVGTDGYTF,TGCAGCGTTGGGACAGATGGCTACACCTTC
.,TRBJ1-1,TRBV5-6,few,CASSLGYTEAFF,TGTGCCAGCAGCTTGGGGTACACTGAAGCTTTCTTT
TRBD2,TRBJ2-1,TRBV5-1,.,CASSPGTSGRNEQFF,TGCGCCAGCAGCCCCGGGACTAGCGGGAGGAATGAGCAGTTCTTC
.,TRBJ1-2,TRBV19,.,CASSIIGRTGYTF,TGTGCCAGTAGTATCATCGGGCGAACTGGCTACACCTTC
TRBD2,TRBJ2-1,TRBV6-5,.,CASRLAGGYNEQFF,TGTGCCAGCAGACTAGCGGGAGGCTACAATGAGCAGTTCTTC
.,TRBJ1-1,TRBV10-3,.,CAISDPQGLDTEAFF,TGTGCCATCAGTGACCCCCAGGGTCTGGACACTGAAGCTTTCTTT
.,TRBJ2-1,TRBV24-1,many,CATSDFLGGSTASYNEQFF,TGTGCCACCAGTGATTTTTTAGGGGGATCGACAGCCTCCTACAATGAGCAGTTCTTC
TRBD1,TRBJ2-2,TRBV6-5,many,CASSSRDRSPGELFF,TGTGCCAGCAGTTCTCGGGACAGGTCCCCCGGGGAGCTGTTTTTT